The clone carrying this TCR beta chain has at least ten counts. Its antigen is not known. CDR3 regions were amplified by Arm-PCR using iRepertoire HTBI primers to build TCR beta libraries. TCRdb reprocessed the multiplex PCR reads with MiXCR, giving one entry per CDR3 protein. The table lists 300,000 to 400,000 distinct CDR3 sequences, approximately 15% of them singletons, with about 27% in the top ten. The CDR3 length is 16 residues. J lost 0 bases, V lost 6 bases, and 6 bases had no gene match. Germline V gives CDR1 SGHTA, CDR2 FQGNSA. These data belong to a study of regulatory T cells in long-lasting Graves disease. Study-wide points: Persistent disease favored TRBV28, TRBJ1-2 and TRBJ2-5. Persistent Graves' patients showed a TCR diversity that was lower than that of newly diagnosed ones.

Time point meaning: newly diagnosed GD, antithyroid drugs for less than 3 months. PBMCs were the source of the RNA used for TCR sequencing. The collection involved drawing 8 to 9 milliliters of peripheral blood into EDTA tubes. The same data also went into a second study, on T cells in Graves' hyperthyroidism and ophthalmopathy. That report adds: Over 18 months, lack of ophthalmopathy progression marked Graves' hyperthyroidism as stable.

Material: peripheral blood mononuclear cells (PBMCs), obtained at new diagnosis, from a patient treated with antithyroid drugs. The sequence derives from a man aged 40-49 years with Graves disease. The gene calls are TRBV7-2 and TRBJ2-3, with 10 bases identical to TRBD2. Here the CDR3 reads CASSVLAGASTDTQYF. CDR3 sequence (DNA): TGTGCCAGCAGTGTTCTAGCGGGGGCAAGCACAGATACGCAGTATTTT.